The text below deals with one T cell receptor (beta chain). Its antigen is currently unknown. V lost 5 bases and J 0 bases, leaving 17 bases between the germline ends. The CDR3 is 16 amino acids. The germline gives CDR1 SGHTA, CDR2 FQGNSA. This sample was taken from a study of T cells after posttransplantation cyclophosphamide. Study-wide results and caveats: Blood and skin or GI T cell repertoires showed limited TRB overlap.

Clones were read by immunoSEQ multiplex PCR, and TCRdb kept only the in-frame ones, dropping some. Of roughly 70,000 clones in the sample, just under 95% are singletons; the top ten hold 2.5% to 3%. The chain recombines TRBV7-2 with TRBJ2-7; D is unresolved. The TCR was taken from a woman younger than 45 in good health and a related stem cell transplant donor. Sequencing was performed on PBMCs. The DNA for the CDR3 is TGTGCCAGCAGCGCATTGAGTTTCCTGAGCTCCTACGAGCAGTACTTC. It codes for CASSALSFLSSYEQYF.